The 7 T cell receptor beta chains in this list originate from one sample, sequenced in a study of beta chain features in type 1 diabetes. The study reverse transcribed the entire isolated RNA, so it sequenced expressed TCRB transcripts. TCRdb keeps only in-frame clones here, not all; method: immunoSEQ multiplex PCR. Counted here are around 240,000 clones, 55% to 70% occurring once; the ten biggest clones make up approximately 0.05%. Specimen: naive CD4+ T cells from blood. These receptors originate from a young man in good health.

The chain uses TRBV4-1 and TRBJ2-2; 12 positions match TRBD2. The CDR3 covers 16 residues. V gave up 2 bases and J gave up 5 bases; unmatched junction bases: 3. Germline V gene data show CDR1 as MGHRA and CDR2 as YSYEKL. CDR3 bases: TGCGCCAGCAGCCAAAAGGGGACTAGCGGGACCGGGGAGCTGTTTTTT. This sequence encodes CASSQKGTSGTGELFF.

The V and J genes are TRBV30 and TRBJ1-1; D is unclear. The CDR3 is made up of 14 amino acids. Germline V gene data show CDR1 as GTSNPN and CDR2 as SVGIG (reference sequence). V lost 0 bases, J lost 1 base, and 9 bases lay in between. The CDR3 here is CAWSVLLRNTEAFF. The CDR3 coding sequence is TGTGCCTGGAGTGTACTCTTACGGAACACTGAAGCTTTCTTT.

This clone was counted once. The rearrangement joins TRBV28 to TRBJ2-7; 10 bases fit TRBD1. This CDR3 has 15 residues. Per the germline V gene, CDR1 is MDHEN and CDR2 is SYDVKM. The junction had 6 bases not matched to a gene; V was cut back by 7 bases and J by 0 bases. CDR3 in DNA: TGTGCCAGCACTACCCGGGACAGGGGCTCCTACGAGCAGTACTTC. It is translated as CASTTRDRGSYEQYF.

The CDR3 loop is CASSRDGDYEQYF. CDR3 nucleotide sequence: TGTGCCTCGAGCCGGGACGGAGACTACGAGCAGTACTTC. This chain uses TRBV30 with TRBJ2-7; either TRBD1 or TRBD2 may fit D (5 bases each). This CDR3 has 13 amino acids. Trimming shortened V by 7 bases and J by 3 bases, and 16 bases separated the two germline ends. CDR1 is GTSNPN and CDR2 is SVGIG in the germline V gene (reference sequence).

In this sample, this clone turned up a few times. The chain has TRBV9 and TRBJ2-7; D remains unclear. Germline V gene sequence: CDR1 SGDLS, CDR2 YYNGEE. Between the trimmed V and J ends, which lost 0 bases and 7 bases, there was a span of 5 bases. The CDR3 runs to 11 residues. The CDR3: CASSVAREQYF. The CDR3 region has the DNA TGTGCCAGCAGCGTAGCTCGGGAGCAGTACTTC.

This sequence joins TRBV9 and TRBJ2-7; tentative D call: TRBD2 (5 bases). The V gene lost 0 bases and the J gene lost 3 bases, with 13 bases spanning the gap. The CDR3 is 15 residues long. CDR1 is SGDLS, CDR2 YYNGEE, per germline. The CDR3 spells CASSVASQSLYEQYF. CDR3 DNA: TGTGCCAGCAGCGTAGCTAGCCAGAGCCTCTACGAGCAGTACTTC.

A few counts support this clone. The CDR3 nucleotides read TGCAGCGTTGATACAGGGGTGGTCAATGAGCAGTTCTTC. The encoded protein is CSVDTGVVNEQFF. The chain links TRBV29-1 to TRBJ2-1, with 7 nucleotides matching TRBD1. Germline CDR1 reads SQVTM; CDR2 reads ANQGSEA. The CDR3 runs 13 residues. V dropped 3 bases and J dropped 6; count of bases not matched to a gene: 5.